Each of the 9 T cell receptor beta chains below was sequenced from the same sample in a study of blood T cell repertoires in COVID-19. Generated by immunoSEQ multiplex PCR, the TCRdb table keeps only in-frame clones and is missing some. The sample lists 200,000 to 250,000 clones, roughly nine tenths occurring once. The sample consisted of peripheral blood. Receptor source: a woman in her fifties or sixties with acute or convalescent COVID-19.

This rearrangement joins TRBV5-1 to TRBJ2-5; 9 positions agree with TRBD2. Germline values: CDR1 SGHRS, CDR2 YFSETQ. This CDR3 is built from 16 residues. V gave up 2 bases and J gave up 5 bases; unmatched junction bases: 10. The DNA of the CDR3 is TGCGCCAGCAGCTTTAGGGCGGGAGGGCCCTCCGAGACCCAGTACTTC. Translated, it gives CASSFRAGGPSETQYF. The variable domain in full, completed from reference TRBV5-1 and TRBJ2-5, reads KAGVTQTPRYLIKTRGQQVTLSCSPISGHRSVSWYQQTPGQGLQFLFEYFSETQRNKGNFPGRFSGRQFSNSRSEMNVSTLELGDSALYLCASSFRAGGPSETQYFGPGTRLLVL.

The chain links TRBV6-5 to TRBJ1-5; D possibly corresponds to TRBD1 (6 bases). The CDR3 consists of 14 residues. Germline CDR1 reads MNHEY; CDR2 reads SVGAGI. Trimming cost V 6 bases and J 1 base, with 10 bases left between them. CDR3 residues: CASRSRGSNQPQHF. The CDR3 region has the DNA TGTGCCAGCAGAAGCAGGGGAAGCAATCAGCCCCAGCATTTT.

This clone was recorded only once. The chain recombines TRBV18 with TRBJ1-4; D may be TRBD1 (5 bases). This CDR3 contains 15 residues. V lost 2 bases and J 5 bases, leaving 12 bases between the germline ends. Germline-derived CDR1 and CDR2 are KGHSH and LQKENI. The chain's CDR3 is CASSPGGVSNEKLFF. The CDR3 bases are TGTGCCAGCTCACCAGGAGGGGTTTCAAATGAAAAACTGTTTTTT.

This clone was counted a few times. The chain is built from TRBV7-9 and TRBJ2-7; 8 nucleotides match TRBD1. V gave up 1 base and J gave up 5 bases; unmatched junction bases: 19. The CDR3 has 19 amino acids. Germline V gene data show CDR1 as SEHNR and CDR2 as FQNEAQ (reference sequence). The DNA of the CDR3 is TGTGCCAGCAGCTTAGTTATAGCCCGGACAGGGCTATTATCTGACGAGCAGTACTTC. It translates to CASSLVIARTGLLSDEQYF.

The CDR3 is CASSSDTGVQPQHF. CDR3 sequence (DNA): TGTGCCAGCTCATCGGACACAGGGGTTCAGCCCCAGCATTTT. This sequence joins TRBV18 and TRBJ1-5; TRBD1 aligns across 7 bases. Germline CDR1 KGHSH, CDR2 LQKENI. V shed 5 bases and J 6 bases; nucleotides not matched to a gene: 7. The CDR3 runs to 14 residues.

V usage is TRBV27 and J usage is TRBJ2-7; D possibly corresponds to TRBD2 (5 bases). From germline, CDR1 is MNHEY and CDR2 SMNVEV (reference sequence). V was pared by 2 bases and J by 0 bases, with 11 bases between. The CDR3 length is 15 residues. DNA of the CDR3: TGTGCCAGCAGTTTAGTCGGACTGAGCTCCTACGAGCAGTACTTC. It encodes CASSLVGLSSYEQYF.

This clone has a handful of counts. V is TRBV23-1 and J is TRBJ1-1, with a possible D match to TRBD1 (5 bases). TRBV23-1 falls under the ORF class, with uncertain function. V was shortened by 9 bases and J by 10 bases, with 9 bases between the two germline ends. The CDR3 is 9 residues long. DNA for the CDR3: TGCGCCAGGGGACTCGGAGCTTTCTTT. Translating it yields CARGLGAFF.

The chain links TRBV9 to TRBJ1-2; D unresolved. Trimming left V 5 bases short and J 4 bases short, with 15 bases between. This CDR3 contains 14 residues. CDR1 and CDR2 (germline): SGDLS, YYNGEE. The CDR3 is CASSPTIRGYGYTF. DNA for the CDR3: TGTGCCAGCAGTCCGACCATCCGCGGCTATGGCTACACCTTC.

The CDR3 bases are TGTGCCAGCAGCTTAGCCGGGGTCCCACCCTATAATTCACCCCTCCACTTT. Translation: CASSLAGVPPYNSPLHF. The V gene is TRBV11-3, the J gene TRBJ1-6; unclear D gene. Trimming took off 1 base at V and 2 bases at J, with 12 bases between the two ends. Germline CDR1 and CDR2: SGHNT and YENEEA. CDR3 length equals 17 residues.